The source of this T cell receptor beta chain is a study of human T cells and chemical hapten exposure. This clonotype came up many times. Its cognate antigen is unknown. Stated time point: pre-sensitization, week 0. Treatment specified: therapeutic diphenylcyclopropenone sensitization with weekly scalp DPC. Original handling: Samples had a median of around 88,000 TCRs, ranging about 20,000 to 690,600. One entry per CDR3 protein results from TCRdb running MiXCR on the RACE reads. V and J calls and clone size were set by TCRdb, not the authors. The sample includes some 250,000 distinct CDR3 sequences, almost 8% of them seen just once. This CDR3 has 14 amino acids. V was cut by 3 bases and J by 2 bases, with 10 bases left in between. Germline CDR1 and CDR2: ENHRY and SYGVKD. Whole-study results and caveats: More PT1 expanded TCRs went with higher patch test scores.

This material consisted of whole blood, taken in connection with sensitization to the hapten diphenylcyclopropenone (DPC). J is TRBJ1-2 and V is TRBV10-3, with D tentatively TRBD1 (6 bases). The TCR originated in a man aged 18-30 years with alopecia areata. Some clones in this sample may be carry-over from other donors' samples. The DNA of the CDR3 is TGTGCCATCAGTGAACGGACAGTAAACTATGGCTACACCTTC. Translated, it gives CAISERTVNYGYTF.